This T cell receptor beta chain was retrieved from a study of cytomegalovirus exposure and HLA in healthy donors. About the research overall: The approximately 120 validation repertoires were reported in a later analysis to have been generated on the same platform as the roughly 700 first-cohort repertoires.

Findings of the study overall: Cytomegalovirus status, reportedly, was diagnosed with high specificity and sensitivity by the classifier. In a later analysis, first-cohort TCR clusters were found to tend to co-occur in the approximately 120 validation repertoires.

The V gene's germline CDR1 is GTSNPN and CDR2 SVGIG (reference sequence). CDR3 length: 12 amino acids. Trimming took off 2 bases at V and 10 bases at J, with 12 bases between the two ends. Profiled with immunoSEQ multiplex PCR; TCRdb holds only in-frame clones, not every one. Here the sample spans about 330,000 clones, roughly nine tenths being singletons. As concerns this clone: Its antigen is unknown.

The chain couples TRBV30 to TRBJ2-4; possible D gene TRBD2, 5 bases. This sequence was found in a woman in her 30s in good health and CMV-seropositive. The source material was PBMCs. CDR3 bases: TGTGCCTGGAGTCAAGCCAGCGGAATTCAGTACTTC. Translated, it gives CAWSQASGIQYF.